The T cell receptor beta chain under discussion was sequenced for a study of OX40 agonist ivuxolimab in advanced cancers. At the level of the study: Participants averaged approximately 60 years of age (range roughly 23 to 79) and were 82.7% male.

This CDR3 contains 15 residues. Trimming cost V 0 bases and J 1 base, with 10 bases left between them. The germline CDR1 and CDR2 sequences are SGHRS and YFSETQ. Concerning this clone itself: Its cognate antigen is unknown.

Study observations and caveats: In the expanded peripheral T cells, antigen specificity was never determined.

Profiled with immunoSEQ multiplex PCR; TCRdb holds only in-frame clones, not every one. The sample holds more than 100,000 clones, 90% to 95% seen once. The chain recombines TRBV5-1 with TRBJ1-1; D not resolved. This sequence originates from an adult with an advanced solid tumor such as melanoma, head and neck, liver or kidney cancer. The sample was CD4+ or CD8+ T cells sorted from blood, taken in a trial of the OX40 agonist ivuxolimab. The CDR3 sequence is CASSLGNSKNTEAFF. CDR3 bases: TGCGCCAGCAGCTTGGGGAACAGTAAGAACACTGAAGCTTTCTTT.